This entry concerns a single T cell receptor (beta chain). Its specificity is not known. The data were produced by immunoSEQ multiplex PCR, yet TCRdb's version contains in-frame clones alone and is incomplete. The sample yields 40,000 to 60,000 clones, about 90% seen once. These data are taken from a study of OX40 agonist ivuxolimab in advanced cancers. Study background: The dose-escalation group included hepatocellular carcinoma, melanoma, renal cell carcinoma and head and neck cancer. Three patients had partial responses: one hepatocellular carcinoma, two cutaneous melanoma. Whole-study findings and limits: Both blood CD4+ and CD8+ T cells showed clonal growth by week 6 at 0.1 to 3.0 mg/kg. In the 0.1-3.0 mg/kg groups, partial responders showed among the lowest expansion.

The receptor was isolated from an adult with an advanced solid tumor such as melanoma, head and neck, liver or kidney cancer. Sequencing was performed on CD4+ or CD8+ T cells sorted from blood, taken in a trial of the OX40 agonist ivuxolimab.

CDR3 amino acids: CASSWSGSPLHF. The CDR3, as DNA: TGTGCCAGCAGTTGGTCAGGGTCACCCCTCCACTTT. The chain is built from TRBV27 and TRBJ1-6; possibly TRBD1 for D (5 bases). Deletions cut 4 bases from V and 10 bases from J, with 8 bases between. Germline CDR1 reads MNHEY; CDR2 reads SMNVEV (reference sequence). The CDR3 is 12 residues long.